This T cell receptor beta chain emerged from a study of beta chain features in type 1 diabetes. Whole-study context: Cell yields, gender and age were similar in healthy donors and patients. General study results and limits: Fewer junction insertions and more nucleotide deletions appeared in type 1 diabetes patients. Shortening of TCRB CDR3s, moderate but significant, appeared in all four CD4+ subsets of Type 1 diabetes patients.

Of the isolated RNA, all was reverse transcribed, and so the sequenced material was expressed TCRB transcripts. Here immunoSEQ multiplex PCR was the method, and the copy in TCRdb shows in-frame clones only, minus some. The sample has about 660,000 clones; around 15% are singletons. CDR3 length: 13 amino acids. The V end lost 2 bases, the J end lost 2 bases, and 6 bases lay between the germline ends. There are many counts of this clone. Its antigen is undetermined. Central memory, naive, regulatory and stem cell-like memory CD4+ cells were sorted by CD45RO/CCR7/CD25/CD127/CD95/CD27. The specimen was naive CD4+ T cells from blood. The TCR originated in a man younger than 30 with type 1 diabetes. The V call is TRBV23-1, the J call TRBJ2-5, with D maybe TRBD2 (6 bases). TRBV23-1 is placed among ORFs of uncertain function. CDR3: CASSQAGQETQYF. The DNA for the CDR3 is TGCGCCAGCAGTCAAGCGGGGCAAGAGACCCAGTACTTC.